This T cell receptor (beta chain) was obtained from a study of technical replicates of blood from several donors. The CDR3 has 15 amino acids. CDR1 SGHDT and CDR2 YYEEEE come from the germline V gene. V was trimmed by 4 bases and J by 8 bases, leaving 20 bases between them. Method: immunoSEQ multiplex PCR; TCRdb's copy keeps in-frame clones and lacks some. Of approximately 16,000 clones in the sample, roughly 86% are singletons; the top ten hold more than 9.5%. The J gene is TRBJ2-3, the V gene TRBV5-6; TRBD1 is a possible D gene (6 bases). The TCR originated in a human donor in good health. Sequencing used PBMCs. In DNA, the CDR3 is TGTGCCAGCAGCCCCTCGTCCGGGGTGGGGGCTACGCAGTATTTT. Its translation: CASSPSSGVGATQYF.